Here is one T cell receptor beta chain with its context. As processed by the authors: Amplified reference gene primers provided the basis for estimating nucleated cell counts. The table came from immunoSEQ multiplex PCR; TCRdb's copy has only in-frame clones and leaves some out. V and J calls and clone size are as listed in that table; D and trimming were resolved from the DNA. The repertoire holds fewer than 300,000 clones, with more than 70% as singletons. Losses at the gene ends were 5 bases for V and 13 bases for J; bases not matched to a gene: 9. The CDR3 is made up of 13 amino acids. Germline V gives CDR1 LNHNV, CDR2 YYDKDF (reference sequence). The data derive from a study of blood T cell repertoires in COVID-19. Study as a whole: COVID-19 samples collected from the United States, Italy and Spain covered acute and convalescent phases. Sample material is recorded as cDNA or gDNA derived from T cells, B-cell-depleted T cells, or PBMCs.

The chain links TRBV15 to TRBJ2-2; 8 bases are shared with TRBD1. Source material: peripheral blood. The clonotype was recovered from a woman under 30 with acute or convalescent COVID-19. CDR3 sequence: CATSSSGQGGLFF. The CDR3 coding sequence is TGTGCCACCAGCTCCTCAGGACAGGGAGGGCTGTTTTTT.